This T cell receptor beta chain was obtained from a study of cytomegalovirus exposure and HLA in healthy donors (dated by TCRdb to the late 2010s). Concerning the study at large: An earlier analysis of approximately 640 of the donors reported about 290 Gb of sequence data and 100 million to 130 million unique TCR beta sequences from some 180 million T cells. An early release covering some 640 HLA-typed donors comprised 250 to 350 gigabases of sequencing data and roughly 86 million unique TCR sequences. The genetic ancestry cluster associated with self-reported Caucasian donors included over 80% of the 398 genotyped donors. The study aimed to test whether cataloging public T cell receptors could reveal signatures of past pathogen exposure. Using immunosequencing, the study profiled T cell repertoires from 550 to 750 subjects and related those repertoires to cytomegalovirus serostatus. Along with the approximately 650-subject first cohort, a separate validation cohort of around 120 different subjects was used. High-throughput TCR immunosequencing, statistical association of individual TCRs with disease status, and machine learning were combined to predict cytomegalovirus infection status. In a later analysis, previously published TCR beta repertoires from roughly 710 donors were re-analyzed and high-resolution HLA genotyping was added so that TCR occurrence patterns could be studied. Rather than drawing on any new phenotypic data, the later analysis identified candidate immune exposures from TCR beta sequences and the way those sequences occurred across donors. To decide whether each TCR beta V gene segment behaved as functional or pseudogenic, an earlier analysis of approximately 590 of the donors relied on high-throughput TCR beta sequencing. Donor age, sex, ethnicity and CMV serostatus were compiled alongside the repertoire data. Genome-wide SNP genotypes for about 60% of the 666 donors were used in a later genetic analysis, which treated that subset as a discovery cohort. All discovery cohort repertoires had been generated on a single sequencing platform. Both class I and class II loci were covered by HLA typing, at four-digit resolution. Typing coverage varied by locus: about 629-640 donors for A, B, C, DRB1 and DQB1; approximately 500 for DQA1; nearly 610 for DPA1; around 490 for DPB1. Four or five DR-DQ haplotypes were handled as single units for association and clustering because linkage in the cohort was strong. Among roughly 370 genotyped donors of the cohort, an average of around 240,000 unique TCR beta nucleotide sequences were sequenced per donor, roughly a sixth of them non-productive.

The research as a whole found: Linkage disequilibrium might explain the correlated functional status among segregating V segments, but an unknown experimental factor could not be excluded. About 15 rarely observed V segments, including chromosome 9 orphons, were excluded from the earlier analysis of a few hundred of the donors because counts were too low. Because the 87-base-pair reads could not distinguish some IMGT-functional V segments, including TRBV6-2 and TRBV6-3, those segments were excluded. Only TCR beta chains were sequenced in this cohort, and the absence of alpha or paired-chain data limited detectable features. A few of the identified cytomegalovirus-associated TCR beta chains were confirmed in vitro to be specific for cytomegalovirus antigens. Most TCR sequences were seen in very few donors, while some public TCRs were found in many individuals. A further reported finding was that TCR beta sequences accurately predicted the HLA-A and HLA-B alleles for most subjects in the first cohort. Immune exposure information for the cohort was limited to CMV serostatus. A later genetic analysis associated a missense DCLRE1C variant with V-gene and J-gene trimming of TCR beta chains, and an independent cohort replicated the association. A later analysis found that HLA-associated TCR beta chains were more clonally expanded and had lower generation probabilities than equally common non-associated chains. A cluster of highly shared sequence variants was judged likely to be a technical artifact of the sequencing pipeline. Sequencing depth was assumed to be roughly uniform across donors in the presence/absence analyses, though that assumption may not hold. Because HLA typing was missing for some donors at each locus, association tests included only the typed subset. According to a later genetic analysis, donors in an Asian-associated ancestry cluster had fewer N-insertions in productive TCRs than the roughly 670-donor mean. According to a later analysis, parvovirus B19, influenza, CMV and Epstein-Barr virus appeared linked to several top co-occurrence clusters. According to a later analysis, TCR association rates differed among HLA loci, with DRB1 alleles showing the most associated TCRs and HLA-C alleles showing the fewest. The authors suggested that the approach could potentially be generalized to other disease states and immunological phenotypes. A later analysis found that most CMV-associated TCR beta chains appeared HLA-restricted, with HLA associations seemingly driven largely by CMV exposure. Assigning TCR associations to individual alleles was difficult when HLA alleles, especially DR and DQ, strongly co-occurred. The study gave a list of under 200 TCR beta chains associated with cytomegalovirus. The classifier was reported to diagnose cytomegalovirus status with high specificity and sensitivity in both the original cohort and the validation cohort. Specific HLA alleles were associated with 16,951 TCR beta sequences at a false discovery rate of 0.05 in a later analysis. An earlier analysis of some 590 of the donors showed that most TCR beta V segments appeared in productive rearrangements either about 87% or about 30% of the time, which broadly matched IMGT annotations.

From cysteine to phenylalanine, the CDR3 is 12 amino acids long. Only the CDR3 part of the read is kept: 36 bases, read in frame from the first base. Based on the germline V gene (reference sequence), the CDR1 and CDR2 sequences are LNHDA and SQIVND. Unmatched junction bases come to 1, with V trimmed by 7 bases and J by 6 bases. The cohort consisted of some 730 healthy bone marrow donors. All cohort members were sampled while nominally healthy, although unrecorded immune exposures were likely present. The donor tested CMV seronegative and was one of the 352 seronegative cohort members. A peripheral blood sample was collected from each donor, and TCR beta sequencing was performed on peripheral blood mononuclear cells. Genomic DNA was extracted from the blood cell samples with the Qiagen DNeasy Blood Extraction Kit. With regard to this clone: No cognate antigen has been identified for it. No much larger clone exists at a distance of one base, and base qualities are not known.

The method was the immunoSEQ multiplex PCR assay. The multiplex PCR relied on a mix of 60 forward primers for TCR Vbeta segments and 13 reverse primers for TCR Jbeta segments. Amplification of the CDR3 region of rearranged TCR beta genes was performed with a multiplex PCR assay on genomic DNA. On the Illumina HiSeq System, the amplified TCR beta libraries were sequenced as 87-base-pair reads. The source study handled its data this way. A later analysis counted some 74 million unique TCR beta chains across the 666 repertoires, and about 10 million of these chains were shared by at least two donors. To remove PCR and sequencing errors, raw reads were error-corrected and collapsed into unique sequences using a nearest-neighbor algorithm that merged closely related sequences. V, D and J gene segments were assigned by aligning CDR3 sequences to IMGT reference sequences. Each retained sequence needed at least a six-nucleotide match to both a V gene segment and a J gene segment. A rearrangement was called productive if the CDR3 had no stop codons and remained in frame with V and J, and every other rearrangement was called non-productive. CDR3 was defined according to IMGT convention as the region running from the second conserved V-encoded cysteine to the conserved J-encoded phenylalanine. Sequences without an unambiguous match to a single V gene segment were excluded from the earlier analysis of over 500 of the donors. An earlier analysis of roughly 590 of the donors called V segments functional above 56.7% productive rearrangements and segregating when the between-donor standard deviation exceeded 5%. A statistical classification framework was built to diagnose cytomegalovirus status from the catalog of TCR beta chain sequences. A later analysis assigned V and J genes by comparing TCR nucleotide sequences with IMGT/GENE-DB human TR gene sequences. In a later analysis, CDR3 sequences and most-parsimonious VDJ recombination scenarios were assigned using the TCRdist pipeline. A later analysis defined each TCR beta chain by its CDR3 amino acid sequence plus V-gene family, and excluded reads lacking a unique V-gene family. To address suspected cross-contamination and a sequencing artifact, a later analysis removed some 620 highly shared, low-generation-probability nucleotide sequences. For each public chain, a later analysis derived a clonal expansion index from normalized ranks of inferred template counts within each repertoire. Generation probabilities in a later analysis came from a VDJ recombination model fitted to out-of-frame rearrangements, and those results were checked against IGoR. In a later analysis, TCR-TCR, TCR-HLA and TCR-CMV co-occurrence was scored with hypergeometric tests, and a repertoire-size bias correction was applied to TCR pairs. A later analysis estimated false discovery rates by permuting HLA or CMV assignments 20 times. In a later analysis, co-occurring TCRs were grouped with DBSCAN, and TCRdist sequence similarity was added when clustering was performed within HLA-allele-positive subsets. Repertoires with fewer than 30,000 or more than 120,000 public chains, plus five repertoires with anomalous nucleotide sharing, were excluded from co-occurrence clustering. Here the immuneACCESS table is served through TCRdb, limited to in-frame sequences with V and J called. Missing clones are a known gap in these copies; in checked studies unresolved V genes cover under half, and the rest lacks a known reason. V and J calls and clone size are as listed in that table; D and trimming were resolved from the DNA. The sample profile shows about 150,000 clones; approximately 69% of them were found once. Together, the top ten hold approximately 2.3% of the sample.

The source material was PBMCs. The rearranged segments are TRBV19 and TRBJ2-2; 8 junctional bases match TRBD1. This sequence originates from a man aged 25-40 years in good health and CMV-seronegative. CDR3 reads: CASNRGAGELFF. The bases are TGTGCCAGTAACAGGGGGGCCGGGGAGCTGTTTTTT.